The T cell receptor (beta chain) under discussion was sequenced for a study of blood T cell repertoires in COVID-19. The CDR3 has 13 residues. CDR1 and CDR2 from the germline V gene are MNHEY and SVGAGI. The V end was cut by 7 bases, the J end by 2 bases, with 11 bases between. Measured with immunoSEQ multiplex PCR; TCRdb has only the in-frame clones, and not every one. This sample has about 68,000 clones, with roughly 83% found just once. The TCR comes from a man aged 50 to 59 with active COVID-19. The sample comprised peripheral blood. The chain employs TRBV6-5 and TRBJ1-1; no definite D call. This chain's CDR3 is CASTEQPNTEAFF. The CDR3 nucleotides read TGTGCCAGCACCGAACAACCAAACACTGAAGCTTTCTTT.